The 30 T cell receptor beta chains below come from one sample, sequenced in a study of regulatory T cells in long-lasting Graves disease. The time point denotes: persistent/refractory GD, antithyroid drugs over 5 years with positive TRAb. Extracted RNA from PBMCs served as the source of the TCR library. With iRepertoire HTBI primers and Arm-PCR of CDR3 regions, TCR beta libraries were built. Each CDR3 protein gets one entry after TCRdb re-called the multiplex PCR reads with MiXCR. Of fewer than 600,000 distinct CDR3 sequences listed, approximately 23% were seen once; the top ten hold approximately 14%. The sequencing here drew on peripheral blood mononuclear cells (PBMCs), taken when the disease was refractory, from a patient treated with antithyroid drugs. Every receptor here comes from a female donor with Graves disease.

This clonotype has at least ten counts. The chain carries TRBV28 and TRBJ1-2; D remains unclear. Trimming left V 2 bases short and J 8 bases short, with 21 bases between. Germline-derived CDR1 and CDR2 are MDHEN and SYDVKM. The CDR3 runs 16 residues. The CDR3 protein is CASSLGGNKGLSGYTF. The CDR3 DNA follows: TGTGCCAGCAGTTTAGGAGGCAACAAGGGTCTAAGCGGCTACACCTTC.

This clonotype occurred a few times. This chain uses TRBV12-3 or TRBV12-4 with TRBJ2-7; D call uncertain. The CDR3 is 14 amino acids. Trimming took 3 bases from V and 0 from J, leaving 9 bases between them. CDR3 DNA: TGTGCCAGCAGTTTGGGATGGGCCTCCTACGAGCAGTACTTC. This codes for CASSLGWASYEQYF.

The CDR3 loop is CASSQVGEDFHEQYF. In nucleotides, the CDR3 is TGTGCCAGCAGCCAAGTGGGCGAAGACTTCCACGAGCAGTACTTC. V usage is TRBV3-1 and J usage is TRBJ2-7; D is uncertain. Germline CDR1 reads LGHDT; CDR2 reads YNNKEL (reference sequence). Trimming pared 1 base from V and 5 bases from J, leaving 15 bases between. The CDR3 totals 15 residues.

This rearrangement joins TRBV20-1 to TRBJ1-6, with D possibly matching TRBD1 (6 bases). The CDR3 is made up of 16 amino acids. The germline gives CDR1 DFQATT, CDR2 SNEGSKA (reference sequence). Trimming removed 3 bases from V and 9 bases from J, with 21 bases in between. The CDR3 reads CSASAAGGARGSPLHF. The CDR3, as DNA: TGCAGTGCTAGCGCGGCGGGGGGGGCAAGAGGTTCACCCCTCCACTTT.

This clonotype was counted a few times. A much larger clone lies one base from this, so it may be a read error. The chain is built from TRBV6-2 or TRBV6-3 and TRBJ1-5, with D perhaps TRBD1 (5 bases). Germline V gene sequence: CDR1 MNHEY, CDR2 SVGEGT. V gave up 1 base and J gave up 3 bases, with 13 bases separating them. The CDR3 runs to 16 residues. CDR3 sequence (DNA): TGTGCCAGCAGTTACTGCCGGGACGGTTACAATCAGCCCCAGCATTTT. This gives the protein CASSYCRDGYNQPQHF.

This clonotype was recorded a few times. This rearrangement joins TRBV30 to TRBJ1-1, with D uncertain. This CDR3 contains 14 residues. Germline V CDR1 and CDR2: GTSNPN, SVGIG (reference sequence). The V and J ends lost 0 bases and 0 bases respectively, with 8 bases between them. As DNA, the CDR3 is TGTGCCTGGAGTGTTATCGGGTTGAACACTGAAGCTTTCTTT. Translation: CAWSVIGLNTEAFF.

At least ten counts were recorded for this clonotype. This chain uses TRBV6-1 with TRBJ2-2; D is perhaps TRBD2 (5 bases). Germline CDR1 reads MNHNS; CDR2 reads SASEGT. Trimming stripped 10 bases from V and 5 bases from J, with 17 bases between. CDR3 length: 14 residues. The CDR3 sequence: CATRIEPGTGELFF. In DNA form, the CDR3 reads TGTGCCACCCGGATCGAGCCGGGGACCGGGGAGCTGTTTTTT.

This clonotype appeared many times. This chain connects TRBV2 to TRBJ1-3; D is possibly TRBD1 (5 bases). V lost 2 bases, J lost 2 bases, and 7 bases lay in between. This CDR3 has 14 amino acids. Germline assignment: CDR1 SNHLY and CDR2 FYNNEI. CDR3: CASSEQGTGNTIYF. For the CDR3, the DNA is TGTGCCAGCAGTGAACAGGGCACTGGAAACACCATATATTTT.

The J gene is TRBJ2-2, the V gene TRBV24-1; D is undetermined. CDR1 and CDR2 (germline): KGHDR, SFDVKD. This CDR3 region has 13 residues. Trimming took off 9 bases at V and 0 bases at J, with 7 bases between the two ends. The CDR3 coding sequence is TGTGCCACCGAGGATACGAACACCGGGGAGCTGTTTTTT. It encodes CATEDTNTGELFF.

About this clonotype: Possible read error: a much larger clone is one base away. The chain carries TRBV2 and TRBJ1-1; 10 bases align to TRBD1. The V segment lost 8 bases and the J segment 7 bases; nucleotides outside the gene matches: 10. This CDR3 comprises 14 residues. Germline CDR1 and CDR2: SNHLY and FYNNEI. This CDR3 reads CASGLGQGWVEAFF. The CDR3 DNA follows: TGTGCCAGCGGCTTGGGACAGGGGTGGGTTGAAGCTTTCTTT.

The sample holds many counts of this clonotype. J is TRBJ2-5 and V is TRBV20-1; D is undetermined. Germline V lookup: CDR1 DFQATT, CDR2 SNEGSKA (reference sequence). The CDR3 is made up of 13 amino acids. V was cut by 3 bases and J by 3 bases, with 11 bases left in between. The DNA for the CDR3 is TGCAGTGCTAGTGGTAATGGGGAAGAGACCCAGTACTTC. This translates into CSASGNGEETQYF.

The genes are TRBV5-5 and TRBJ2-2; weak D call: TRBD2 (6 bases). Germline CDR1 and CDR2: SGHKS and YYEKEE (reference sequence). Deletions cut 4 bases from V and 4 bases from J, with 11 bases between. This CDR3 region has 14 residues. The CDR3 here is CASSPGVITGELFF. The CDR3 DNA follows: TGTGCCAGCAGCCCGGGGGTCATCACCGGGGAGCTGTTTTTT.

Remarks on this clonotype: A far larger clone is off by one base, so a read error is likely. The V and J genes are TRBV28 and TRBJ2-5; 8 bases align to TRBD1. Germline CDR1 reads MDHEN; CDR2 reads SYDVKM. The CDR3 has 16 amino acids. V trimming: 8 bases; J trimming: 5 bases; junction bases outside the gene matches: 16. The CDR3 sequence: CASYRAGGYLGETQYF. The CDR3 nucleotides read TGTGCCAGCTACAGGGCAGGGGGCTATCTGGGGGAGACCCAGTACTTC.

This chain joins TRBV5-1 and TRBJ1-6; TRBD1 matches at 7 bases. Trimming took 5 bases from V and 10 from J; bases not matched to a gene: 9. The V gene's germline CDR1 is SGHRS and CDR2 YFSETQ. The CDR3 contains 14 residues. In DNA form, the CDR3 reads TGCGCCAGCAGGTGGACAGGTGGGGGATCACCCCTCCACTTT. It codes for CASRWTGGGSPLHF. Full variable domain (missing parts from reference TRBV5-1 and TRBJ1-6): KAGVTQTPRYLIKTRGQQVTLSCSPISGHRSVSWYQQTPGQGLQFLFEYFSETQRNKGNFPGRFSGRQFSNSRSEMNVSTLELGDSALYLCASRWTGGGSPLHFGNGTRLTVT.

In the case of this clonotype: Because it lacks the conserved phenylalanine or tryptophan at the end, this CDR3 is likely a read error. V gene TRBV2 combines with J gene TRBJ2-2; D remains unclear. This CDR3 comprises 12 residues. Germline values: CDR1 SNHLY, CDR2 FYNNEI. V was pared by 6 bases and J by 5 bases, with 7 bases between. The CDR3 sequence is CASSLQTGELFL. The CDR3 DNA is TGTGCCAGCAGCCTTCAGACCGGGGAGCTGTTTCTT.

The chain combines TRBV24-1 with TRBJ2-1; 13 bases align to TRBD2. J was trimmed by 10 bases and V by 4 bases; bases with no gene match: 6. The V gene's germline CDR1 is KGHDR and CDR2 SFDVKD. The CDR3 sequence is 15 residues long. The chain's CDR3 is CATSDSGLAGEEQFF. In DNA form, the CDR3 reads TGTGCCACCAGTGACTCCGGACTAGCGGGAGAGGAGCAGTTCTTC.

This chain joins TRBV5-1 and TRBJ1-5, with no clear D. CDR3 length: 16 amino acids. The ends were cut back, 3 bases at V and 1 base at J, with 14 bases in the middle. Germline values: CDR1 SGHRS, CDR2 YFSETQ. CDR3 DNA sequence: TGCGCCAGCAGCTACATTTGGCAGCTGAGCAATCAGCCCCAGCATTTT. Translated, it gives CASSYIWQLSNQPQHF.

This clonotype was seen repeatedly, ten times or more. In DNA form, the CDR3 reads TGTGCCAGCAGCCGGACTAGCGGCCCCACCCAGTACTTC. This codes for CASSRTSGPTQYF. V usage is TRBV12-3 or TRBV12-4 and J usage is TRBJ2-5, with 10 bases lining up with TRBD2. V trimming: 6 bases; J trimming: 8 bases; junction bases outside the gene matches: 6. The CDR3 sequence is 13 residues long.

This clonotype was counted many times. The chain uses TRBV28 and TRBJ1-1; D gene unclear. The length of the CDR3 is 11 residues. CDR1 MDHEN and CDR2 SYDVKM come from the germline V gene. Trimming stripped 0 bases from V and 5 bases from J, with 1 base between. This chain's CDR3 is CASSLWTEAFF. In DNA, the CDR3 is TGTGCCAGCAGTTTATGGACTGAAGCTTTCTTT.

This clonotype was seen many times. CDR3 protein: CASTGDHWETQYF. The CDR3 DNA is TGTGCCAGCACGGGGGATCACTGGGAGACCCAGTACTTC. This chain links TRBV7-2 with TRBJ2-5; D possibly corresponds to TRBD2 (6 bases). CDR3 length: 13 residues. V lost 7 bases, J lost 5 bases, and 14 bases lay in between. In germline, CDR1 is SGHTA, CDR2 FQGNSA.

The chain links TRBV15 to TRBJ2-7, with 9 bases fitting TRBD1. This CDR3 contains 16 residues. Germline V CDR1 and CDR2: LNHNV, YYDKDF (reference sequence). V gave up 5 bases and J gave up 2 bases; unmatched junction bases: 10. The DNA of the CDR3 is TGTGCCACCAGCCCCTCGCCGGGACAGGGAACCTACGAGCAGTACTTC. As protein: CATSPSPGQGTYEQYF. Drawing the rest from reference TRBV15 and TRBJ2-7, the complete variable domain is DAMVIQNPRYQVTQFGKPVTLSCSQTLNHNVMYWYQQKSSQAPKLLFHYYDKDFNNEADTPDNFQSRRPNTSFCFLDIRSPGLGDTAMYLCATSPSPGQGTYEQYFGPGTRLTVT.

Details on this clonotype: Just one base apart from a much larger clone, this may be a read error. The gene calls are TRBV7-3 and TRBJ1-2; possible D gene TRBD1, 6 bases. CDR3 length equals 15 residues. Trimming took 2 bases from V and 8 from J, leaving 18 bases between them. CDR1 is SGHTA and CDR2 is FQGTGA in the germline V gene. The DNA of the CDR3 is TGTGCCAGCAGCTTAGGCGGACAGATAAAAGAGGGCTACACCTTC. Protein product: CASSLGGQIKEGYTF.

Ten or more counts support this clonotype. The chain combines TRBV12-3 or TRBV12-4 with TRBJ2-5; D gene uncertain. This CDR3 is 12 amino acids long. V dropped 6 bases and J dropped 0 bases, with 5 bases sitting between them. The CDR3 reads CASRENQETQYF. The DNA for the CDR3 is TGTGCCAGCAGGGAAAACCAAGAGACCCAGTACTTC.

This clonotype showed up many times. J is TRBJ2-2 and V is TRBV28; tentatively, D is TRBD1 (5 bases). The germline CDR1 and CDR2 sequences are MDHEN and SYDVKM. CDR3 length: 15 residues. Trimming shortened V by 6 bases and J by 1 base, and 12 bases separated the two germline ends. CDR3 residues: CASSPTDRNTGELFF. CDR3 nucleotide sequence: TGTGCCAGCAGCCCAACCGACAGGAACACCGGGGAGCTGTTTTTT.

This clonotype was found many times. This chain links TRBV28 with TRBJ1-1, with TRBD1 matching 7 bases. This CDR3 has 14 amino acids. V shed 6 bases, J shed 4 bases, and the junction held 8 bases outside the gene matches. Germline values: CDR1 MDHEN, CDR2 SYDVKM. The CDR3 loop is CASRPGQSGTEAFF. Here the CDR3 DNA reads TGTGCCAGCAGGCCGGGACAGTCGGGCACTGAAGCTTTCTTT.

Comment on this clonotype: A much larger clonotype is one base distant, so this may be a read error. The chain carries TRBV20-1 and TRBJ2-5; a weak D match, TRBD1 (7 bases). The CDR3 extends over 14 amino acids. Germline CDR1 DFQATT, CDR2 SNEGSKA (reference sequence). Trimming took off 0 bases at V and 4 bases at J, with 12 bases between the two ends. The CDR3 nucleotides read TGCAGTGCTAGAGATCTCCAGGGGGGAGAGACCCAGTACTTC. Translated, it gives CSARDLQGGETQYF.

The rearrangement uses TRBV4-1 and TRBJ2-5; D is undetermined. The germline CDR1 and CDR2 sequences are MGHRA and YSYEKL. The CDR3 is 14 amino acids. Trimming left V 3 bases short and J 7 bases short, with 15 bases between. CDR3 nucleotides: TGCGCCAGCAGCCACCGGAACAATCCAGGGACCCAGTACTTC. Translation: CASSHRNNPGTQYF.

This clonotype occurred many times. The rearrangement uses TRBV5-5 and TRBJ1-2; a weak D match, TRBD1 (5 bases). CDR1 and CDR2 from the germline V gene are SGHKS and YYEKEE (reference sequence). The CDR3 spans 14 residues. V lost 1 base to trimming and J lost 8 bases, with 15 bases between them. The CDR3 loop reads CASSLSGPVGGYTF. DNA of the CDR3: TGTGCCAGCAGCTTGTCAGGGCCGGTTGGCGGCTACACCTTC.

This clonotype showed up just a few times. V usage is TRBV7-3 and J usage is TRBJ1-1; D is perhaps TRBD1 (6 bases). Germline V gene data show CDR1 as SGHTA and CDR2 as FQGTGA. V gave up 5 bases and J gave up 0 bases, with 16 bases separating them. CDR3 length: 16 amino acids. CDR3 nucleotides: TGTGCCAGCAGCCCCGGCAGGGGCGGAATGAACACTGAAGCTTTCTTT. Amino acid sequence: CASSPGRGGMNTEAFF.

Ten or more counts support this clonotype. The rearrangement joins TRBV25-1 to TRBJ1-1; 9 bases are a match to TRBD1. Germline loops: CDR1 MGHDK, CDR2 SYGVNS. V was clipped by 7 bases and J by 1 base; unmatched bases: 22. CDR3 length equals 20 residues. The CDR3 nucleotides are TGTGCCAGCATAGGGAACCGGGACAGGGTGATAGGTGAGCCGAACACTGAAGCTTTCTTT. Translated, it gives CASIGNRDRVIGEPNTEAFF. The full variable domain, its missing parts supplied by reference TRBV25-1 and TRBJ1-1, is EADIYQTPRYLVIGTGKKITLECSQTMGHDKMYWYQQDPGMELHLIHYSYGVNSTEKGDLSSESTVSRIRTEHFPLTLESARPSHTSQYLCASIGNRDRVIGEPNTEAFFGQGTRLTVV.